One sample yielded the 9 T cell receptor beta chains listed below, sequenced in a study of tumor-infiltrating lymphocytes in localized non-small cell lung cancer. Assay used: immunoSEQ multiplex PCR; TCRdb lists only in-frame clones, some missing. This sample carries several thousand clones, 81% of them seen once, and the ten largest clones take approximately 9.4%. Sequencing used uninvolved lung tissue not adjacent to the tumor. The receptor source for this set is a human donor with non-small cell lung cancer.

The rearrangement links TRBV4-1 to TRBJ2-2; possible D gene TRBD2, 5 bases. The CDR3 is 16 residues long. CDR1 MGHRA and CDR2 YSYEKL come from the germline V gene. The V gene lost 1 base and the J gene lost 3 bases, with 12 bases spanning the gap. CDR3 DNA sequence: TGCGCCAGCAGCCAAGGGACTCGGGCTGACACCGGGGAGCTGTTTTTT. Amino acids: CASSQGTRADTGELFF.

There are a few counts of this clone. V usage is TRBV7-9 and J usage is TRBJ1-3; 9 nucleotides agree with TRBD1. Trimming took 1 base from V and 7 from J; bases not matched to a gene: 8. In germline, CDR1 is SEHNR, CDR2 FQNEAQ (reference sequence). This CDR3 is 16 amino acids long. The CDR3 sequence is CASSLGGGTGGNTIYF. The CDR3 nucleotides are TGTGCCAGCAGCTTAGGGGGTGGCACAGGGGGCAACACCATATATTTT.

The chain links TRBV7-9 to TRBJ2-1; 7 nucleotides line up with TRBD2. This CDR3 has 16 amino acids. Germline CDR1 reads SEHNR; CDR2 reads FQNEAQ (reference sequence). The junction had 5 bases not matched to a gene; V was cut back by 0 bases and J by 3 bases. The CDR3 nucleotides are TGTGCCAGCAGCTTAGCGCGGACTAGGGACTACAATGAGCAGTTCTTC. This gives the protein CASSLARTRDYNEQFF. The variable domain in full, completed from reference TRBV7-9 and TRBJ2-1, reads DTGVSQNPRHKITKRGQNVTFRCDPISEHNRLYWYRQTLGQGPEFLTYFQNEAQLEKSRLLSDRFSAERPKGSFSTLEIQRTEQGDSAMYLCASSLARTRDYNEQFFGPGTRLTVL.

The chain uses TRBV5-1 and TRBJ1-4, with D unresolved. The CDR3 loop spans 14 amino acids. Trimming pared 3 bases from V and 3 bases from J, leaving 9 bases between. Germline-derived CDR1 and CDR2 are SGHRS and YFSETQ. CDR3 sequence: CASSWGESNEKLFF. CDR3 DNA: TGCGCCAGCAGCTGGGGAGAATCTAATGAAAAACTGTTTTTT.

The CDR3 reads CASSYQGLNTEAFF. The CDR3 DNA reads TGTGCCAGCAGCTATCAGGGGTTGAACACTGAAGCTTTCTTT. V usage is TRBV7-9 and J usage is TRBJ1-1, with D maybe TRBD1 (6 bases). With 4 bases removed from V and 0 bases from J, the gap between germline ends came to 9 bases. This CDR3 comprises 14 residues. Germline V gene data show CDR1 as SEHNR and CDR2 as FQNEAQ (reference sequence). The full variable domain, rest sourced from reference TRBV7-9 and TRBJ1-1, is DTGVSQNPRHKITKRGQNVTFRCDPISEHNRLYWYRQTLGQGPEFLTYFQNEAQLEKSRLLSDRFSAERPKGSFSTLEIQRTEQGDSAMYLCASSYQGLNTEAFFGQGTRLTVV.

The rearrangement links TRBV6-1 to TRBJ1-3, with D perhaps TRBD1 (5 bases). Trimming cost V 5 bases and J 0 bases, with 11 bases left between them. This CDR3 contains 15 residues. The germline CDR1 and CDR2 sequences are MNHNS and SASEGT. CDR3 DNA: TGTGCCAGCAGTTTGAGAAGGGGCTCTGGAAACACCATATATTTT. It codes for CASSLRRGSGNTIYF.

The V and J genes are TRBV2 and TRBJ1-1; a weak D match, TRBD1 (5 bases). The CDR3 length is 12 residues. Germline-derived CDR1 and CDR2 are SNHLY and FYNNEI. V lost 5 bases to trimming and J lost 11 bases, with 15 bases between them. This CDR3 is CASSLGPGEAFF. As DNA, the CDR3 is TGTGCCAGCAGTTTGGGCCCGGGGGAGGCTTTCTTT.

The chain recombines TRBV5-5 with TRBJ2-7, with 8 bases fitting TRBD1. After removal of 5 bases from V and 9 bases from J, the junction contained 13 bases not matched to a gene. Germline V CDR1 and CDR2: SGHKS, YYEKEE (reference sequence). The CDR3 is 14 residues long. For the CDR3, the DNA is TGTGCCAGCAGTTCTCCACCGGGACAGGTAGCGCAGTACTTC. Its translation: CASSSPPGQVAQYF.

This clone has only one observation. V and J are TRBV4-2 and TRBJ1-3, with unresolved D. Trimming stripped 0 bases from V and 0 bases from J, with 9 bases between. The CDR3 runs 16 residues. Germline-derived CDR1 and CDR2 are LGHNA and YNFKEQ. CDR3 region: CASSQERVHSGNTIYF. The CDR3, as DNA: TGTGCCAGCAGCCAAGAGCGAGTCCACTCTGGAAACACCATATATTTT.